This T cell receptor beta chain was identified during a study of blood T cell repertoires in COVID-19. As for the study in general: COVID-19 samples collected from the United States, Italy and Spain covered acute and convalescent phases. T cells, B-cell-depleted T cells, or PBMCs supplied cDNA or gDNA.

How the authors handled the data: Amplifying reference gene primers gave estimates of nucleated cell counts. Sequencing was performed with immunoSEQ multiplex PCR; in TCRdb, only in-frame clones are kept and a portion is missing. Clonal size and the V and J genes are those of that table, whereas D and trimming came from the DNA. Of over 85,000 clones listed, about 89% were seen once; the top ten hold just under 20%. The CDR3 extends over 13 amino acids. Germline-derived CDR1 and CDR2 are SQVTM and ANQGSEA. Trimming left V 7 bases short and J 1 base short, with 10 bases between. This clonotype was sampled from a human donor in a cohort sampled during active COVID-19. The V and J genes are TRBV29-1 and TRBJ2-2; D is uncertain. Sequenced material: peripheral blood. The CDR3 spells CSAPLRNTGELFF. In nucleotides, the CDR3 is TGCAGCGCTCCCCTCCGGAACACCGGGGAGCTGTTTTTT.